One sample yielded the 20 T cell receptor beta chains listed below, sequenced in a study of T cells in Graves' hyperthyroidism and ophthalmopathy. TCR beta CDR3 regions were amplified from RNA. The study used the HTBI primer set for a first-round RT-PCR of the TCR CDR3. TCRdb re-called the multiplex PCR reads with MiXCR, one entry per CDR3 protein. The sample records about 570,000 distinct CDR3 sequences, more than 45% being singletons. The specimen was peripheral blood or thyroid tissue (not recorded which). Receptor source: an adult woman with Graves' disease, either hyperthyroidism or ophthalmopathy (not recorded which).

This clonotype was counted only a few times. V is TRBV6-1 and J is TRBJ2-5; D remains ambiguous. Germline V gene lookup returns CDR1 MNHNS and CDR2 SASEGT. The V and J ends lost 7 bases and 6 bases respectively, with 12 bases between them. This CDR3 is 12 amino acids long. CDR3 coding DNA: TGTGCCAGCAAAGCCTCTCCGCAGACCCAGTACTTC. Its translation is CASKASPQTQYF.

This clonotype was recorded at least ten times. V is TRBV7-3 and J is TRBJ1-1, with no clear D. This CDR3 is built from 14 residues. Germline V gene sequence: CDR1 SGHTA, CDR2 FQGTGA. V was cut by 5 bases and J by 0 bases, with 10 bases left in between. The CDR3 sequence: CASSPGLMNTEAFF. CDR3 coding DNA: TGTGCCAGCAGCCCCGGGCTGATGAACACTGAAGCTTTCTTT.

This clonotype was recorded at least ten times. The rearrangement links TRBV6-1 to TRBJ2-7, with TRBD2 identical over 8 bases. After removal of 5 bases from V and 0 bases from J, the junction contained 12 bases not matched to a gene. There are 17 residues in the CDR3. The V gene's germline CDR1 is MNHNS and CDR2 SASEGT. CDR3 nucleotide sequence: TGTGCCAGCAGTCATCTCTCGGCGGGAGGCACCTCCTACGAGCAGTACTTC. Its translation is CASSHLSAGGTSYEQYF.

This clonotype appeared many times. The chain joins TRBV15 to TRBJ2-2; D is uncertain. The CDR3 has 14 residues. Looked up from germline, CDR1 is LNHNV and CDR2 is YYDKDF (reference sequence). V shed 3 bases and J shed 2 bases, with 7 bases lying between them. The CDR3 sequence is CATSRVQNTGELFF. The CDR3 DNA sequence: TGTGCCACCAGCAGGGTACAAAACACCGGGGAGCTGTTTTTT.

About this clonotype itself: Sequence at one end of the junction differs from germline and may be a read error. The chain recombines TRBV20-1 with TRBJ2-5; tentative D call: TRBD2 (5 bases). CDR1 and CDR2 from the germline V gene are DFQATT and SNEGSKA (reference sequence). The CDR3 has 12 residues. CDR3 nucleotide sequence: TGCAGTGCCAGAGGAGGCGCGGAGGCCCAGTACTTC. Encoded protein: CSARGGAEAQYF.

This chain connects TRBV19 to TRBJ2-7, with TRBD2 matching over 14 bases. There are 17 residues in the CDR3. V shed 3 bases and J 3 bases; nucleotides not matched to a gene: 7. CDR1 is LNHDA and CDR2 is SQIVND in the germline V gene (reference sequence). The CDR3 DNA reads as TGTGCCAGTAGTATGGCCGGGACTAGCGGGAGTAGCTACGAGCAGTACTTC. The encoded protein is CASSMAGTSGSSYEQYF.

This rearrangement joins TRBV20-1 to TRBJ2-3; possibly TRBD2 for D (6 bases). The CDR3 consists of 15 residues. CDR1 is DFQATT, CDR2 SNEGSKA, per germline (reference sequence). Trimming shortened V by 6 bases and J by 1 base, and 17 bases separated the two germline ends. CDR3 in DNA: TGCAGTGCCGTACCGGGAGCGGTAGGCACAGATACGCAGTATTTT. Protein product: CSAVPGAVGTDTQYF.

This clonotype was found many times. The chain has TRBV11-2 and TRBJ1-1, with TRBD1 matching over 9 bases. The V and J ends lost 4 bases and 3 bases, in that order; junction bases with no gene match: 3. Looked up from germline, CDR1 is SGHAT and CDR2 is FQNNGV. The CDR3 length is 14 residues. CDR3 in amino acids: CASSYGQGYTEAFF. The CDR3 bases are TGTGCCAGCAGCTACGGACAGGGGTACACTGAAGCTTTCTTT.

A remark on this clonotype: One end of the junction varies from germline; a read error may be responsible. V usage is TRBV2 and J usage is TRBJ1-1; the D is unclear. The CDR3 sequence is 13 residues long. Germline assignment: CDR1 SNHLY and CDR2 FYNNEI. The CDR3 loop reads CASSVLRDTGAFF. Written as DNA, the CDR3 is TGTGCCAGCAGCGTATTACGAGACACTGGAGCTTTCTTT.

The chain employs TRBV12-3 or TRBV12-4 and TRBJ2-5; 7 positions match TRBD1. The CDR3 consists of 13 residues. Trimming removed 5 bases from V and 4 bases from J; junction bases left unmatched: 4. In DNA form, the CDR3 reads TGTGCCAGCAGTCGGGACAGCTTAGAGACCCAGTACTTC. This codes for CASSRDSLETQYF.

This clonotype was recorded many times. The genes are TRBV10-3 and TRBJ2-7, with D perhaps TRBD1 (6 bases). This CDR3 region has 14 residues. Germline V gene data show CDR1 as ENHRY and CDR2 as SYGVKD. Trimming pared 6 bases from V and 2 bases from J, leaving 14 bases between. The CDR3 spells CAISPSGHTYEQYF. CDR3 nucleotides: TGTGCCATCAGCCCCTCGGGACACACCTACGAGCAGTACTTC.

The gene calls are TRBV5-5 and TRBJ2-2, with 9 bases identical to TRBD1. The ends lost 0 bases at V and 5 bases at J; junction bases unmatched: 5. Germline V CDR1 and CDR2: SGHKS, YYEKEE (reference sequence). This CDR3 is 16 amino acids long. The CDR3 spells CASSLVRDRETGELFF. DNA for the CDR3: TGTGCCAGCAGCTTGGTGAGGGACAGGGAAACCGGGGAGCTGTTTTTT.

CDR3 sequence: CSVDRNLYGYTF. In DNA form, the CDR3 reads TGCAGCGTTGACAGAAACCTCTATGGCTACACCTTC. This sequence joins TRBV29-1 and TRBJ1-2; D gene uncertain. Germline assignment: CDR1 SQVTM and CDR2 ANQGSEA. V lost 3 bases and J 4 bases, leaving 9 bases between the germline ends. This CDR3 contains 12 residues.

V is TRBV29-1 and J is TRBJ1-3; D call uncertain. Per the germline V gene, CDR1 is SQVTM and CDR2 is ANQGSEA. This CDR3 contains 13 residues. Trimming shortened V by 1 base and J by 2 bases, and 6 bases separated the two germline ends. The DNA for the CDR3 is TGCAGCGTTGAAGCCCAAGCTGGAAACACCATATATTTT. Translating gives CSVEAQAGNTIYF. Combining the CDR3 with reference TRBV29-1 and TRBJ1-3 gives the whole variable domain SAVISQKPSRDICQRGTSLTIQCQVDSQVTMMFWYRQQPGQSLTLIATANQGSEATYESGFVIDKFPISRPNLTFSTLTVSNMSPEDSSIYLCSVEAQAGNTIYFGEGSWLTVV.

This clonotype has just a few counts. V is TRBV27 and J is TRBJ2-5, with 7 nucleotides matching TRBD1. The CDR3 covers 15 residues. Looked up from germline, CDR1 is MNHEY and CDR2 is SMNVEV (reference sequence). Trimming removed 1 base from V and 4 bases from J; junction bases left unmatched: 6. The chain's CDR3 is CASSLFRGLRETQYF. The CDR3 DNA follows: TGTGCCAGCAGTTTATTTAGGGGGCTGAGAGAGACCCAGTACTTC.

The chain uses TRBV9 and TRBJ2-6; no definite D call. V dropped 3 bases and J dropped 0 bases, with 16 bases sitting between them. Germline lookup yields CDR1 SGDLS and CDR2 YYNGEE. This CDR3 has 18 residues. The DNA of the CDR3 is TGTGCCAGCAGCGCGGATGGAGACCTACGCTCTGGGGCCAACGTCCTGACTTTC. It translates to CASSADGDLRSGANVLTF.

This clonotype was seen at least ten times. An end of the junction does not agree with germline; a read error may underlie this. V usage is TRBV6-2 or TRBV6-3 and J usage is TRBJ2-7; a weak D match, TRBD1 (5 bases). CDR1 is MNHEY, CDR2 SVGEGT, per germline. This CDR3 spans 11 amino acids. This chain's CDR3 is CASSYFRDRDF. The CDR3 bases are TGTGCCAGCAGTTACTTCAGGGATAGGGACTTC.

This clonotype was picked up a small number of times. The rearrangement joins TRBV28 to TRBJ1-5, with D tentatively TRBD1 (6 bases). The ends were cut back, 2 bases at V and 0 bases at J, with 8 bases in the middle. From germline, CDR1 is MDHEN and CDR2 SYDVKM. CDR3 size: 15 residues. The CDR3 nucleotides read TGTGCCAGCAGTTTACGGGACATTAGCAATCAGCCCCAGCATTTT. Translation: CASSLRDISNQPQHF.

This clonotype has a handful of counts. The CDR3 DNA follows: TGCAGTGCTAGTGAGGGACAGTATAATTCACCCCTCCACTTT. Its translation is CSASEGQYNSPLHF. This sequence joins TRBV20-1 and TRBJ1-6, with 7 positions matching TRBD1. J gave up 4 bases and V 3 bases, and 3 bases lay outside the gene matches. Germline V lookup: CDR1 DFQATT, CDR2 SNEGSKA (reference sequence). The CDR3 extends over 14 amino acids.

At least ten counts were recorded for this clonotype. CDR3 sequence reads: CASSQDLDEQYF. CDR3 bases: TGTGCCAGCAGTCAGGATCTTGACGAGCAGTACTTC. This chain links TRBV2 with TRBJ2-7; D unresolved. Trimming removed 5 bases at V and 5 bases at J, with 10 bases between. Looked up from germline, CDR1 is SNHLY and CDR2 is FYNNEI. The CDR3 totals 12 residues.